This T cell receptor (beta chain) was sequenced during a study of blood T cell repertoires in COVID-19. Across the whole study: Symptom resolution, clearance, or two negative PCRs marked the recovered donors of Cohort 3. Acute-phase and convalescent COVID-19 samples originated in the United States, Italy and Spain. Sample material is recorded as cDNA or gDNA derived from T cells, B-cell-depleted T cells, or PBMCs.

Those enrolled, adults aged roughly 18 to 100 years, came from around 25 US areas. The CDR3 has 12 amino acids. Trimming took 7 bases from V and 8 from J, leaving 14 bases between them. Germline V lookup: CDR1 MNHEY, CDR2 SVGAGI. The repertoire was sequenced with immunoSEQ multiplex PCR; TCRdb's copy has only in-frame clones and lacks some. The sample lists around 200,000 clones; around 85% were seen once. Material for sequencing was PBMCs or T cells enriched from blood (not recorded which). This sequence was found in a woman aged 50 to 60 in a cohort exposed to, infected with or recovered from COVID-19 (not recorded which). The chain combines TRBV6-5 with TRBJ1-2; D is uncertain. Here the CDR3 reads CASIRVDGGYTF. CDR3 bases: TGTGCCAGCATACGGGTCGACGGCGGCTACACCTTC.